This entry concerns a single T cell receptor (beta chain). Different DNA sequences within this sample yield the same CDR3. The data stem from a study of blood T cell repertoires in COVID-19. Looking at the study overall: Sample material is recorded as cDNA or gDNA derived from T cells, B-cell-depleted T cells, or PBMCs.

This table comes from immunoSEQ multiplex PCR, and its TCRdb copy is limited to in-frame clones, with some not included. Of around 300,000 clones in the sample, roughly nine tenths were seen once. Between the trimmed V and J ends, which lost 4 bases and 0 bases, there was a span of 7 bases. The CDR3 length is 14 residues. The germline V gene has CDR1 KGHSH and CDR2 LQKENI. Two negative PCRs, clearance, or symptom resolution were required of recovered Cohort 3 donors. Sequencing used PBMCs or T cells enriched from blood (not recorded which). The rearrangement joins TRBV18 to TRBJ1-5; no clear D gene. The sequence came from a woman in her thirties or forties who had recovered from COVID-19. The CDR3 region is CASSLTDSNQPQHF. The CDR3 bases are TGTGCCAGCTCACTCACAGATAGCAATCAGCCCCAGCATTTT.